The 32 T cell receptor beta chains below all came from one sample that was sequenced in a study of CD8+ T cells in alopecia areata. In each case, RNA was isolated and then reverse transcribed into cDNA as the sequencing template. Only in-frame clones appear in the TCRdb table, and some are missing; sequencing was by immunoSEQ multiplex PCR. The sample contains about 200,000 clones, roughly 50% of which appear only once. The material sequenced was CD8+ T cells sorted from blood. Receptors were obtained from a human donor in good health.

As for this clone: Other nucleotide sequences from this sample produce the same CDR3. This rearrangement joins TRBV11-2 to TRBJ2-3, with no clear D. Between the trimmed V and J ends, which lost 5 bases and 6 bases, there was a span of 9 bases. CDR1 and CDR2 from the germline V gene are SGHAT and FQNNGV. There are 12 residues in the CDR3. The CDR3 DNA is TGTGCCAGCAGCCCCCCTGAGGATACGCAGTATTTT. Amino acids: CASSPPEDTQYF.

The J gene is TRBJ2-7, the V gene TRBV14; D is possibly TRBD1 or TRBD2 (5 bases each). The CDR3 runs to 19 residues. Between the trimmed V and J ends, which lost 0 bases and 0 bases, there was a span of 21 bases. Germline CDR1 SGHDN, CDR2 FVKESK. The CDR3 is CASSQDFLNRDESSYEQYF. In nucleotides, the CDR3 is TGTGCCAGCAGCCAAGATTTCCTCAACCGGGACGAGAGCTCCTACGAGCAGTACTTC. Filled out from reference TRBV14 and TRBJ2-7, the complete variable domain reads EAGVTQFPSHSVIEKGQTVTLRCDPISGHDNLYWYRRVMGKEIKFLLHFVKESKQDESGMPNNRFLAERTGGTYSTLKVQPAELEDSGVYFCASSQDFLNRDESSYEQYFGPGTRLTVT.

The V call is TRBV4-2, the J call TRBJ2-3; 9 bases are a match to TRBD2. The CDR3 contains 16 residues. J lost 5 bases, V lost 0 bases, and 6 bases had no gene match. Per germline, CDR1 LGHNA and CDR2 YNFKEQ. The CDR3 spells CASSQERGGGQDTQYF. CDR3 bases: TGTGCCAGCAGCCAAGAGCGCGGGGGGGGCCAAGATACGCAGTATTTT.

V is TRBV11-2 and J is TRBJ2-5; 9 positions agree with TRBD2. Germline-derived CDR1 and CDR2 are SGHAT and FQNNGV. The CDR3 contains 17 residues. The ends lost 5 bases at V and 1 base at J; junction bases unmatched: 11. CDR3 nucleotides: TGTGCCAGCAGCATCACTGGCGCTAGCGGGGCCCAAGAGACCCAGTACTTC. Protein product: CASSITGASGAQETQYF.

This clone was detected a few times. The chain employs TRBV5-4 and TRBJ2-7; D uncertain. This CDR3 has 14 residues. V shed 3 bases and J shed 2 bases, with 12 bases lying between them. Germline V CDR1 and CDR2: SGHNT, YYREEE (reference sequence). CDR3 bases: TGTGCCAGCAGCTCCCGGACCGTGACCTACGAGCAGTACTTC. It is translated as CASSSRTVTYEQYF. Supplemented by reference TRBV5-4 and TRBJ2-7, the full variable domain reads ETGVTQSPTHLIKTRGQQVTLRCSSQSGHNTVSWYQQALGQGPQFIFQYYREEENGRGNFPPRFSGLQFPNYSSELNVNALELDDSALYLCASSSRTVTYEQYFGPGTRLTVT.

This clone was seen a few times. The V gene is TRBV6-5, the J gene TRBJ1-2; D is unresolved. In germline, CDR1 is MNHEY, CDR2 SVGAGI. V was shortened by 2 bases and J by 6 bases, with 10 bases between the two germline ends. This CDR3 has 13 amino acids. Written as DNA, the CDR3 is TGTGCCAGCAGTTACGCCCCAGCGAATGGCTACACCTTC. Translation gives CASSYAPANGYTF.

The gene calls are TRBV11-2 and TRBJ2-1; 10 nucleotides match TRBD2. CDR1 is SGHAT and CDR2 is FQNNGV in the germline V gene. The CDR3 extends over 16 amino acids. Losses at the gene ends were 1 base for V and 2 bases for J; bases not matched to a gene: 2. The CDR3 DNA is TGTGCCAGCAGCTTAGGCCTAGCGGGGGCCTACAATGAGCAGTTCTTC. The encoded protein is CASSLGLAGAYNEQFF.

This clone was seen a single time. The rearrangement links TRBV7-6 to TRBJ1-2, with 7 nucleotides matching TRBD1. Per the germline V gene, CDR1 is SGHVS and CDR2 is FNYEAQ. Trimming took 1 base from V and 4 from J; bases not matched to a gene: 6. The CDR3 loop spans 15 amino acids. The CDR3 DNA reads TGTGCCAGCAGCTTAGGAGACAGGGTGGGCTATGGCTACACCTTC. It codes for CASSLGDRVGYGYTF. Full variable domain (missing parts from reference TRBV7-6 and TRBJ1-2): GAGVSQSPRYKVTKRGQDVALRCDPISGHVSLYWYRQALGQGPEFLTYFNYEAQQDKSGLPNDRFSAERPEGSISTLTIQRTEQRDSAMYRCASSLGDRVGYGYTFGSGTRLTVV.

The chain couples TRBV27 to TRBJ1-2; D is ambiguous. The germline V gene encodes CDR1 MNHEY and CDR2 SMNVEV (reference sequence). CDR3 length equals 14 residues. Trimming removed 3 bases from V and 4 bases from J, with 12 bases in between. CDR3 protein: CASSLDGLGYGYTF. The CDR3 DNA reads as TGTGCCAGCAGTTTGGACGGCCTGGGCTATGGCTACACCTTC.

CDR3 sequence (DNA): TGCGCCAGCAGCCTAGGTCCTACCGATGAGCAGTTCTTC. Translating gives CASSLGPTDEQFF. The chain combines TRBV4-1 with TRBJ2-1; D call uncertain. The germline V gene has CDR1 MGHRA and CDR2 YSYEKL. This CDR3 has 13 residues. V lost 4 bases, J lost 8 bases, and 12 bases lay in between.

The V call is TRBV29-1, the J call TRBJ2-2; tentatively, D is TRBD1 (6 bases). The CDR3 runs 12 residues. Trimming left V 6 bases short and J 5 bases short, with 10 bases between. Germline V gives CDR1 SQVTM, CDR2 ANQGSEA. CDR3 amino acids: CSVAQGTGELFF. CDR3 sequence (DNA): TGCAGCGTGGCACAGGGAACCGGGGAGCTGTTTTTT.

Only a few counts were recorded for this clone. In DNA form, the CDR3 reads TGTGCCAGCAGTGAAAGTTATCGGGCTAATGAAAAACTGTTTTTT. Translated, it gives CASSESYRANEKLFF. The gene calls are TRBV6-4 and TRBJ1-4; the D is unclear. The CDR3 loop spans 15 amino acids. Per germline, CDR1 MRHNA and CDR2 SNTAGT. The V end was cut by 3 bases, the J end by 3 bases, with 11 bases between.

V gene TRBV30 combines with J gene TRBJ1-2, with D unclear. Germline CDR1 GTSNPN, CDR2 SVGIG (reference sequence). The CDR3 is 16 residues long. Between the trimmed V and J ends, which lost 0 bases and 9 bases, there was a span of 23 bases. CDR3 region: CAWSVARVTSLGSYTF. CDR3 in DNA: TGTGCCTGGAGTGTAGCGCGCGTAACCTCGTTGGGAAGCTACACCTTC.

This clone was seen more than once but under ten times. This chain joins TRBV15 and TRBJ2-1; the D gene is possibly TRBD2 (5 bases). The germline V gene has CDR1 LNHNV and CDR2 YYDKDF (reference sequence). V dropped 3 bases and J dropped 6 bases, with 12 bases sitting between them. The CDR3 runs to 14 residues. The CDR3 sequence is CATSSEWEINEQFF. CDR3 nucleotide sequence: TGTGCCACCAGCAGTGAATGGGAGATCAATGAGCAGTTCTTC.

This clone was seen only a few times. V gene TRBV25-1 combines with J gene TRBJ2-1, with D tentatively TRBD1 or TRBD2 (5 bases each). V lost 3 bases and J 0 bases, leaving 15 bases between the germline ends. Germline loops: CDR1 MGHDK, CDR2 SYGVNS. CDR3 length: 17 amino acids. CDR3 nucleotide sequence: TGTGCCAGCAGTGACCCAGGAGGAGACAGCTCCTACAATGAGCAGTTCTTC. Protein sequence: CASSDPGGDSSYNEQFF.

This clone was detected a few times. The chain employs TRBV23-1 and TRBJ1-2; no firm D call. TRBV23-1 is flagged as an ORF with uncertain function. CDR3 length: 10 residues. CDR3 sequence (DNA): TGCACTACAGCTAACTATGGCTACACCTTC. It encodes CTTANYGYTF.

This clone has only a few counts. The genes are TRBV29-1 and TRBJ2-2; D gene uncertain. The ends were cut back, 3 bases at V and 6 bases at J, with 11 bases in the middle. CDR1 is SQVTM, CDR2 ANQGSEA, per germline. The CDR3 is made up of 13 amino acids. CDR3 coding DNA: TGCAGCGTTGAGGGGATCGAATCCGGGGAGCTGTTTTTT. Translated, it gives CSVEGIESGELFF.

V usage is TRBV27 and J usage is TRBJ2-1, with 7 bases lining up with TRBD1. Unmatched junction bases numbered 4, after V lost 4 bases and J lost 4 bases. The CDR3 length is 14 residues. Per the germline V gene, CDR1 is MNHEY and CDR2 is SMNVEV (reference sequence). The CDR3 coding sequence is TGTGCCAGCAGTTCCGGACAGGTTTACAATGAGCAGTTCTTC. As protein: CASSSGQVYNEQFF.

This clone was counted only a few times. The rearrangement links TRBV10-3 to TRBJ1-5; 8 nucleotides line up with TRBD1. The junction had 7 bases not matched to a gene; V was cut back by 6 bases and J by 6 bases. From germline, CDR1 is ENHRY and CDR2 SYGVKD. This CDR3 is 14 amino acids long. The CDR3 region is CAISPTGGGQPQHF. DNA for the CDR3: TGTGCCATCAGCCCCACAGGGGGAGGTCAGCCCCAGCATTTT.

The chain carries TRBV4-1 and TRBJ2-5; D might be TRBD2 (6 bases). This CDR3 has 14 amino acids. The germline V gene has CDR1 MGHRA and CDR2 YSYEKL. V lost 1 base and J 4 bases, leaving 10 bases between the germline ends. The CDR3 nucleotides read TGCGCCAGCAGCCAAGTGGGAGCGGGAGAGACCCAGTACTTC. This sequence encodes CASSQVGAGETQYF.

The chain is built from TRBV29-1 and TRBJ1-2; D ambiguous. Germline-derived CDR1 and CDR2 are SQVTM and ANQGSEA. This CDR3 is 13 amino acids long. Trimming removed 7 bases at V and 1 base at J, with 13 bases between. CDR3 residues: CSALRVGNYGYTF. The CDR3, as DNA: TGCAGCGCTTTAAGGGTTGGTAACTATGGCTACACCTTC.

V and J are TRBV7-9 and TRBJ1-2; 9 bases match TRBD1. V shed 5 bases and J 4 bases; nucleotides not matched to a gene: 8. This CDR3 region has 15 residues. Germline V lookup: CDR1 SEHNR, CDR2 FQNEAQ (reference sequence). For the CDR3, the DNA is TGTGCCAGCAGCCCGGAACAGGGGGCGAGCTATGGCTACACCTTC. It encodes CASSPEQGASYGYTF.

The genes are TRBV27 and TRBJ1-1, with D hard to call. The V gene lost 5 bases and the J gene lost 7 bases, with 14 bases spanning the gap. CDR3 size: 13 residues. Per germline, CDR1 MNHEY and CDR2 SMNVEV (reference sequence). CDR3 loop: CASSTSFGDEAFF. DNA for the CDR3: TGTGCCAGCAGTACCTCGTTCGGGGATGAAGCTTTCTTT.

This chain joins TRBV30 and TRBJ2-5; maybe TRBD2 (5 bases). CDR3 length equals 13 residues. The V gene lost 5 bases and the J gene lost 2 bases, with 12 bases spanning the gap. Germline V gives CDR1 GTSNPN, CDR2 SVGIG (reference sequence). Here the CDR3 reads CAWGGLTQETQYF. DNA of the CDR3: TGTGCCTGGGGAGGACTGACTCAAGAGACCCAGTACTTC. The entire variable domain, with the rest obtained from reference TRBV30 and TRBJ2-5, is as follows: SQTIHQWPATLVQPVGSPLSLECTVEGTSNPNLYWYRQAAGRGLQLLFYSVGIGQISSEVPQNLSASRPQDRQFILSSKKLLLSDSGFYLCAWGGLTQETQYFGPGTRLLVL.

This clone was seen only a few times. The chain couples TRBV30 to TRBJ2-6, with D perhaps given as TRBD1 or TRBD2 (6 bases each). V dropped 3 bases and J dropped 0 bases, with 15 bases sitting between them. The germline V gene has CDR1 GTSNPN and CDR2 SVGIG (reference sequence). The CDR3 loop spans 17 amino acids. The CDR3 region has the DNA TGTGCCTGGAGGACAAGACAGGACTACTCTGGGGCCAACGTCCTGACTTTC. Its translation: CAWRTRQDYSGANVLTF.

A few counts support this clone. The DNA of the CDR3 is TGTGCCAGCAGCTCCCTTGCTGGGCAGGGCCACACAGATACGCAGTATTTT. This codes for CASSSLAGQGHTDTQYF. The J gene is TRBJ2-3, the V gene TRBV7-2, with D tentatively TRBD1 (5 bases). Germline CDR1 and CDR2: SGHTA and FQGNSA. The V end was cut by 4 bases, the J end by 2 bases, with 19 bases between. The CDR3 loop spans 17 amino acids.

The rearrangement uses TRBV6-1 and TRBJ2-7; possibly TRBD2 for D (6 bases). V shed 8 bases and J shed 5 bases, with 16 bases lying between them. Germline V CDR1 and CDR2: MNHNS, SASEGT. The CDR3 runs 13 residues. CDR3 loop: CASVPGALNEQYF. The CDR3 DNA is TGTGCCAGCGTCCCGGGAGCCCTGAACGAGCAGTACTTC.

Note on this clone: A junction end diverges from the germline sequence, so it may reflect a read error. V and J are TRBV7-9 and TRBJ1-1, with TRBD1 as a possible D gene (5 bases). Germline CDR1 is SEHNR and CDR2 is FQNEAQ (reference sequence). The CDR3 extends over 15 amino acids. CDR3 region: CASSLAVEGNTGAFF. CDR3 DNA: TGTGCCAGCAGCTTAGCGGTGGAGGGGAACACTGGAGCTTTCTTT.

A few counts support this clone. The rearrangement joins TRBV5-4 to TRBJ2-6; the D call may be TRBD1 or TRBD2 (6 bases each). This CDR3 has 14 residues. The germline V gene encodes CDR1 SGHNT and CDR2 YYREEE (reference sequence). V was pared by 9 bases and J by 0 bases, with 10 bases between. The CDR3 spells CAIGGNSGANVLTF. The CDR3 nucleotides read TGTGCCATAGGGGGGAACTCTGGGGCCAACGTCCTGACTTTC.

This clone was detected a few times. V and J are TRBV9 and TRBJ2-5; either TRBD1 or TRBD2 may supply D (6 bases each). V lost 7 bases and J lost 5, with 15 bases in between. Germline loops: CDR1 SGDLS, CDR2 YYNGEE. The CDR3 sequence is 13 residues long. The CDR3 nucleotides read TGTGCCAGCGGCAGGGGAGGAAAGGAGACCCAGTACTTC. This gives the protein CASGRGGKETQYF.

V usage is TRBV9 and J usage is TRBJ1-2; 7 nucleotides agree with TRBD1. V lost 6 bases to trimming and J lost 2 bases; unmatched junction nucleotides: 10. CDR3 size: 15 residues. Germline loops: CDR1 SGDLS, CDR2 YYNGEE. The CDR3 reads CASTPTQGVNYGYTF. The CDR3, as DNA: TGTGCCAGCACACCAACCCAGGGGGTGAACTATGGCTACACCTTC.

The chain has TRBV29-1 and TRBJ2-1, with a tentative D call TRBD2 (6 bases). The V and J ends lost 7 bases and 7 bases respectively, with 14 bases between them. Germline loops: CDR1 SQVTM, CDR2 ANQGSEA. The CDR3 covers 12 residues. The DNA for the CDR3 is TGCAGCGAACTAGCCGGTACGAATGAGCAGTTCTTC. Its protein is CSELAGTNEQFF.